What follows are 15 T cell receptor beta chains derived from one specimen sequenced in a study of T cell changes during pregnancy in multiple sclerosis. Profiling relied on immunoSEQ multiplex PCR, and the TCRdb table lists in-frame clones only, not all of them. This table has 66,000 or so clones, 91% appearing once. Specimen: CD8+ T cells from peripheral blood mononuclear cells, collected before pregnancy. The receptor set was obtained from a female donor with multiple sclerosis, enrolled in a pregnancy study.

J is TRBJ2-1 and V is TRBV5-1; possibly TRBD1 for D (5 bases). Germline lookup yields CDR1 SGHRS and CDR2 YFSETQ. CDR3 length: 15 residues. Trimming stripped 2 bases from V and 4 bases from J, with 13 bases between. CDR3 sequence: CASSFGQGLYNEQFF. CDR3 DNA sequence: TGCGCCAGCAGCTTTGGTCAGGGCTTATACAATGAGCAGTTCTTC.

V gene TRBV5-6 combines with J gene TRBJ2-3; perhaps TRBD2 as D (6 bases). This CDR3 region has 13 residues. Germline CDR1 is SGHDT and CDR2 is YYEEEE. With 4 bases removed from V and 2 bases from J, the gap between germline ends came to 8 bases. The CDR3 loop is CASSRGNTDTQYF. The CDR3 nucleotides are TGTGCCAGCAGCCGGGGGAACACAGATACGCAGTATTTT. Full variable domain (remainder filled in from reference TRBV5-6 and TRBJ2-3): DAGVTQSPTHLIKTRGQQVTLRCSPKSGHDTVSWYQQALGQGPQFIFQYYEEEERQRGNFPDRFSGHQFPNYSSELNVNALLLGDSALYLCASSRGNTDTQYFGPGTRLTVL.

In DNA form, the CDR3 reads TGTGCCAGCACCTTAACAGGGGACGGAAACACCATATATTTT. Translation gives CASTLTGDGNTIYF. The V gene is TRBV2, the J gene TRBJ1-3, with 7 bases lining up with TRBD1. The CDR3 is made up of 14 amino acids. The germline V gene has CDR1 SNHLY and CDR2 FYNNEI. The junction had 7 bases not matched to a gene; V was cut back by 7 bases and J by 4 bases.

This chain uses TRBV13 with TRBJ2-7; weak D call: TRBD2 (6 bases). Germline CDR1 reads PRHDT; CDR2 reads FYEKMQ (reference sequence). The V end was cut by 5 bases, the J end by 6 bases, with 14 bases between. The CDR3 is 13 residues long. In DNA, the CDR3 is TGTGCCAGCAGCCCGGGACCGGGGGTCGAGCAGTACTTC. Translated: CASSPGPGVEQYF.

The chain is built from TRBV2 and TRBJ2-5; D might be TRBD1 (6 bases). The CDR3 loop spans 14 amino acids. Trimming took 7 bases from V and 2 from J, leaving 14 bases between them. Germline V gives CDR1 SNHLY, CDR2 FYNNEI. DNA of the CDR3: TGTGCCAGCAAGGGGGACACCTATCAAGAGACCCAGTACTTC. Its translation: CASKGDTYQETQYF.

The chain is built from TRBV7-9 and TRBJ2-3; tentatively, D is TRBD2 (6 bases). The CDR3 runs to 12 residues. The germline V gene has CDR1 SEHNR and CDR2 FQNEAQ (reference sequence). The DNA of the CDR3 is TGTGAAGCTTGGGCGGGGCCAGATACGCAGTATTTT. Its protein product is CEAWAGPDTQYF.

The V and J genes are TRBV6-4 and TRBJ2-3; 7 nucleotides line up with TRBD2. CDR1 and CDR2 from the germline V gene are MRHNA and SNTAGT. V shed 4 bases and J 3 bases; nucleotides not matched to a gene: 4. This CDR3 contains 14 residues. In DNA, the CDR3 is TGTGCCAGCAGTGGGGGGGAGGGGACAGATACGCAGTATTTT. This encodes CASSGGEGTDTQYF.

The V call is TRBV4-1, the J call TRBJ1-3, with D maybe TRBD1 (5 bases). Trimming left V 2 bases short and J 2 bases short, with 13 bases between. Per germline, CDR1 MGHRA and CDR2 YSYEKL. This CDR3 is 16 amino acids long. CDR3 sequence reads: CASSQKGPTAGNTIYF. The CDR3 nucleotides are TGCGCCAGCAGCCAAAAGGGGCCGACTGCTGGAAACACCATATATTTT.

The chain's CDR3 is CASSQTANTEAFF. CDR3 coding DNA: TGCGCCAGCAGCCAGACAGCTAACACTGAAGCTTTCTTT. V gene TRBV5-1 combines with J gene TRBJ1-1, with D tentatively TRBD1 (5 bases). V was trimmed by 4 bases and J by 2 bases, leaving 9 bases between them. Germline CDR1 SGHRS, CDR2 YFSETQ. This CDR3 contains 13 residues.

The chain links TRBV6-1 to TRBJ2-5; D is uncertain. Trimming pared 9 bases from V and 7 bases from J, leaving 9 bases between. Germline values: CDR1 MNHNS, CDR2 SASEGT. The CDR3 loop spans 10 amino acids. CDR3 sequence reads: CASFRGTQYF. CDR3 DNA: TGTGCCAGTTTCCGAGGGACCCAGTACTTC.

This sequence joins TRBV25-1 and TRBJ2-1; D perhaps matches TRBD2 (5 bases). The CDR3 runs to 14 residues. Per the germline V gene, CDR1 is MGHDK and CDR2 is SYGVNS. V gave up 3 bases and J gave up 2 bases, with 8 bases separating them. The CDR3 DNA sequence: TGTGCCAGCAGTGACTCCGGGACCTACAATGAGCAGTTCTTC. It is translated as CASSDSGTYNEQFF.

This chain links TRBV18 with TRBJ1-4, with D unclear. The V end lost 4 bases, the J end lost 7 bases, and 25 bases lay between the germline ends. CDR1 is KGHSH and CDR2 is LQKENI in the germline V gene. This CDR3 has 18 residues. The CDR3 loop reads CASSHTPGARESFEKLFF. CDR3 DNA sequence: TGTGCCAGCTCACACACCCCGGGAGCCCGAGAGTCCTTTGAAAAACTGTTTTTT.

This chain connects TRBV5-4 to TRBJ2-1; maybe TRBD2 (6 bases). The CDR3 is made up of 15 amino acids. Germline CDR1 SGHNT, CDR2 YYREEE (reference sequence). V was trimmed by 5 bases and J by 6 bases, leaving 18 bases between them. Written as DNA, the CDR3 is TGTGCCAGCAGAATGGCACAGGCGGGGTTCAATGAGCAGTTCTTC. As protein: CASRMAQAGFNEQFF.

The chain employs TRBV6-5 and TRBJ2-5; a weak D match, TRBD1 (6 bases). V lost 2 bases, J lost 3 bases, and 10 bases lay in between. The CDR3 loop spans 14 amino acids. CDR1 is MNHEY, CDR2 SVGAGI, per germline. CDR3 DNA: TGTGCCAGCAGTTACCCCGGACAGAAAGAGACCCAGTACTTC. This encodes CASSYPGQKETQYF.

The genes are TRBV19 and TRBJ2-3, with 12 positions matching TRBD2. Losses at the gene ends were 6 bases for V and 2 bases for J; bases not matched to a gene: 6. Per the germline V gene, CDR1 is LNHDA and CDR2 is SQIVND (reference sequence). The CDR3 has 16 residues. CDR3 bases: TGTGCCAGTAGCCTGACTAGCGGGGGTACCACAGATACGCAGTATTTT. It specifies CASSLTSGGTTDTQYF. Combining the CDR3 with reference TRBV19 and TRBJ2-3 gives the whole variable domain DGGITQSPKYLFRKEGQNVTLSCEQNLNHDAMYWYRQDPGQGLRLIYYSQIVNDFQKGDIAEGYSVSREKKESFPLTVTSAQKNPTAFYLCASSLTSGGTTDTQYFGPGTRLTVL.